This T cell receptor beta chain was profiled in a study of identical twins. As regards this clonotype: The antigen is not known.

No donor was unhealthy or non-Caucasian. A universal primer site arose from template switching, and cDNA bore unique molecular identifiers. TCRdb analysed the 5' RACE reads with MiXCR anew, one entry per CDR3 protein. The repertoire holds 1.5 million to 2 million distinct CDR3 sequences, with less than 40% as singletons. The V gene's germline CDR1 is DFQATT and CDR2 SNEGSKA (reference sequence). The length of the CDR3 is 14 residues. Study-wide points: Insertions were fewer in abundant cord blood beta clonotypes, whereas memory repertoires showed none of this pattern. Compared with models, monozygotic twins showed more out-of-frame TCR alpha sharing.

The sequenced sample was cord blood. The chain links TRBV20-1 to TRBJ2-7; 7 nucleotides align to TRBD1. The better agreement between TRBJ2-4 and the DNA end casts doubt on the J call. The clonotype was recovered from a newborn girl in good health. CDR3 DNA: TGCAGTGCTAGGCCGAGACAGGGTAGAGACATTCAGTACTTC. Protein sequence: CSARPRQGRDIQYF.